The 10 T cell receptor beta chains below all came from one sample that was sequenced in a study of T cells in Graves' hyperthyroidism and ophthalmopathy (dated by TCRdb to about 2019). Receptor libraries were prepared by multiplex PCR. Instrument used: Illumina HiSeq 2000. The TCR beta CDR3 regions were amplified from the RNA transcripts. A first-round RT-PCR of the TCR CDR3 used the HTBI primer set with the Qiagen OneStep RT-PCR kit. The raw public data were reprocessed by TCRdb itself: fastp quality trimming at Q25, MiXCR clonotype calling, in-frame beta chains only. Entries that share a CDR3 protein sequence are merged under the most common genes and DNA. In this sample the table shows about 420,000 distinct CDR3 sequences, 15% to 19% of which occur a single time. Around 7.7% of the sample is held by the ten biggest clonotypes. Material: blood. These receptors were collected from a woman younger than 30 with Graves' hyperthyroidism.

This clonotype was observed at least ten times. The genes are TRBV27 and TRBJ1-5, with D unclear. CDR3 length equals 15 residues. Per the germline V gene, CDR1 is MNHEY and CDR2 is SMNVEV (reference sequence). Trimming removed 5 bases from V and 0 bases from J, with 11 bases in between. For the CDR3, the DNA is TGTGCCAGCAGTCCGAGGGCTCCTAGCAATCAGCCCCAGCATTTT. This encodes CASSPRAPSNQPQHF.

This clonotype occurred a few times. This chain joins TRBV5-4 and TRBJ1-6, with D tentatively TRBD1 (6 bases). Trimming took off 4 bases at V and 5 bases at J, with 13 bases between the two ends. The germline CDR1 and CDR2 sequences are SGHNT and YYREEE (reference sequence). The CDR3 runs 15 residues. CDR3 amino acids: CASSPAQGNNSPLHF. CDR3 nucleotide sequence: TGTGCCAGCAGCCCCGCACAGGGAAATAATTCACCCCTCCACTTT. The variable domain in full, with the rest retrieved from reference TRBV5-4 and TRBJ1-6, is ETGVTQSPTHLIKTRGQQVTLRCSSQSGHNTVSWYQQALGQGPQFIFQYYREEENGRGNFPPRFSGLQFPNYSSELNVNALELDDSALYLCASSPAQGNNSPLHFGNGTRLTVT.

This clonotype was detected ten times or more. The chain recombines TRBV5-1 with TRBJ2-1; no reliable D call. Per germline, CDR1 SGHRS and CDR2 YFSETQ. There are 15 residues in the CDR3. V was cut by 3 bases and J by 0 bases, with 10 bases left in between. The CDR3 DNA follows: TGCGCCAGCAGCTCCTTACAGCTCTCCTACAATGAGCAGTTCTTC. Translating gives CASSSLQLSYNEQFF.

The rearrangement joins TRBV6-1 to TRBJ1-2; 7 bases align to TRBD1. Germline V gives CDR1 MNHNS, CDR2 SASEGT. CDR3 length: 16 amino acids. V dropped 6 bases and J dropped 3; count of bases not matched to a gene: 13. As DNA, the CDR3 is TGTGCCAGCAGCAGCGGACAGGCCTTTTTGGACTATGGCTACACCTTC. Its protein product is CASSSGQAFLDYGYTF.

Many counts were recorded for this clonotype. The CDR3 DNA reads as TGTGCCACCAGCAGAAGGGGTTTTTCACCCCTCCACTTT. It codes for CATSRRGFSPLHF. The chain employs TRBV15 and TRBJ1-6, with a weak D call TRBD1 (5 bases). This CDR3 comprises 13 residues. V lost 2 bases, J lost 9 bases, and 8 bases lay in between. CDR1 and CDR2 from the germline V gene are LNHNV and YYDKDF (reference sequence).

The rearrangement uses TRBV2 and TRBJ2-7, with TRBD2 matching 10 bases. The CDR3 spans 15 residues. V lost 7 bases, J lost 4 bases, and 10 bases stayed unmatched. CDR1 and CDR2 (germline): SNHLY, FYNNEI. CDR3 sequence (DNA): TGTGCCAGCACCCGAGTGGCTAGCGGGAGTTACGAGCAGTACTTC. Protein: CASTRVASGSYEQYF.

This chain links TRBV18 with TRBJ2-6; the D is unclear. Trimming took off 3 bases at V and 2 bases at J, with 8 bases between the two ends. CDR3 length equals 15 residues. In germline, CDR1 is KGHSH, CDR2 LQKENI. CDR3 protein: CASSPLNPGANVLTF. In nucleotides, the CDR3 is TGTGCCAGCTCACCGCTCAACCCTGGGGCCAACGTCCTGACTTTC.

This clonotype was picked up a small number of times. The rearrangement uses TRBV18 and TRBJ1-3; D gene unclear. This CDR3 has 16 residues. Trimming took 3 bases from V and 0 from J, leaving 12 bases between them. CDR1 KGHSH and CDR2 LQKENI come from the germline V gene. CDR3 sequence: CASSPSTPSSGNTIYF. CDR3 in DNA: TGTGCCAGCTCACCGAGCACACCCAGCTCTGGAAACACCATATATTTT.

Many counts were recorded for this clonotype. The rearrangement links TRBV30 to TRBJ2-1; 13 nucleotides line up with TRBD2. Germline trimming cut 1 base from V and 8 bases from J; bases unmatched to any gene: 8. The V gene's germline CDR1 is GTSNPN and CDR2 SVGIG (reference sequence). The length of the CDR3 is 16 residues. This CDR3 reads CAWSAPGLAGIHEQFF. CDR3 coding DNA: TGTGCCTGGAGTGCCCCGGGACTAGCGGGAATCCATGAGCAGTTCTTC.

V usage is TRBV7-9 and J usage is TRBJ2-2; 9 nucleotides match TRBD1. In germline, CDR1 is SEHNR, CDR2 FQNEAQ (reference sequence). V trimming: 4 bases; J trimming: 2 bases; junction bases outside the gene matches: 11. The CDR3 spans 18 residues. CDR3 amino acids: CASSSRDRDSLNTGELFF. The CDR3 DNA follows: TGTGCCAGCAGCTCCCGGGACAGGGATAGTCTCAACACCGGGGAGCTGTTTTTT.